This T cell receptor beta chain was identified in a study of T cell clonality in common variable immunodeficiency. Findings and limits, study-wide: In common variable immunodeficiency, TCR beta chains reportedly carried fewer deletions and N-nucleotide insertions.

This CDR3 is 15 amino acids long. The V gene's germline CDR1 is SEHNR and CDR2 FQNEAQ (reference sequence). With V trimmed by 3 bases and J by 1 base, 2 bases remained unmatched. This clone came up many times. Its target is not known. The CDR3 goes on 3 residues after the read ends, and that part is filled in from the germline J gene. TCRdb keeps only in-frame clones here, not all; method: immunoSEQ multiplex PCR. The sample has around 24,000 clones, none seen only once. The chain combines TRBV7-9 with TRBJ2-2; 7 bases are a match to TRBD1. The origin of this receptor is a human donor with common variable immunodeficiency. Sequenced material: peripheral blood mononuclear cells. The CDR3 bases that were read are TGTGCCAGCAGCTTCCGACAGGGGAACACCGGGGAG. Translating gives CASSFRQGNTGE. The entire CDR3 protein reads CASSFRQGNTGELFF.